This T cell receptor (beta chain) was documented in a study of blood T cell repertoires in COVID-19. Study context: Acute-phase and convalescent COVID-19 samples originated in the United States, Italy and Spain.

Repertoires were generated with immunoSEQ multiplex PCR, while TCRdb's copy carries only in-frame clones and drops some. This sample carries approximately 450,000 clones, around nine tenths of them seen once, and the ten largest clones take about 4.3%. Per germline, CDR1 MGHRA and CDR2 YSYEKL. This CDR3 contains 15 residues. J was trimmed by 3 bases and V by 0 bases; bases with no gene match: 1. The sequencing input was peripheral blood. The V gene is TRBV4-1, the J gene TRBJ2-7; 11 positions agree with TRBD2. This clonotype was sampled from a woman aged 30 to 39 with acute or convalescent COVID-19. This CDR3 reads CASSQELAGGYEQYF. CDR3 coding DNA: TGCGCCAGCAGCCAAGAGCTAGCGGGGGGCTACGAGCAGTACTTC.